Listed below are T cell receptor beta chains from one sample, sequenced in a study of blood T cells in healthy people across ages. MiXCR, run by TCRdb on the 5' RACE reads, gives a single entry per CDR3 protein. The top ten clones hold approximately 0.75% of a sample with more than 900,000 distinct CDR3 sequences, around 27% of them seen once. Separately, the same data were catalogued under a study of T cells of mothers and their children.

Sequenced input: blood. These receptors all stem from a girl aged 2 to 10 in good health. Both conserved end residues are part of each CDR3. The order of the fields is clone size, V gene, J gene, CDR3 protein. Not all rows give a size; the values are once, few, many and, for expanded clones, a class.

abundance: NA
v_gene: TRBV28
j_gene: TRBJ2-7
CDR3aa: CASSTPRGSNEQYF

abundance: NA
v_gene: TRBV6-1
j_gene: TRBJ2-1
CDR3aa: CASSPGLAGGGSYNEQFF

abundance: NA
v_gene: TRBV5-6
j_gene: NA
CDR3aa: CASSWMRGGSTDTQHF

abundance: few
v_gene: TRBV10-3
j_gene: NA
CDR3aa: CAISGDIHEQYF

abundance: NA
v_gene: TRBV24-1
j_gene: TRBJ1-2
CDR3aa: CATSPRGTGGDGYTF

abundance: NA
v_gene: TRBV7-9
j_gene: TRBJ1-5
CDR3aa: CASSLLESNQPQHF

abundance: NA
v_gene: TRBV20-1
j_gene: NA
CDR3aa: CSVRGSGRETQYF

abundance: few
v_gene: TRBV20-1
j_gene: TRBJ1-1
CDR3aa: CSARDTGSVNTEAFF

abundance: many
v_gene: TRBV3-1
j_gene: TRBJ1-2
CDR3aa: CASSPGTAYGYTF

abundance: few
v_gene: TRBV7-9
j_gene: TRBJ2-3
CDR3aa: CAGSLVLAGDTQYF

abundance: few
v_gene: TRBV6-4
j_gene: TRBJ1-1
CDR3aa: CASSDPPGSEAFF

abundance: few
v_gene: TRBV28
j_gene: TRBJ2-1
CDR3aa: CASELAGGPSVEQFF

abundance: NA
v_gene: TRBV11-1
j_gene: TRBJ2-2
CDR3aa: CASSEDPELNTGELFF

abundance: NA
v_gene: TRBV27
j_gene: TRBJ1-2
CDR3aa: CASSFFPGGLGGYTF

abundance: many
v_gene: TRBV12-3/TRBV12-4
j_gene: TRBJ2-7
CDR3aa: CASSLSGGLYEQYF

abundance: NA
v_gene: TRBV9
j_gene: TRBJ1-2
CDR3aa: CASSFDLTGLGGYTF

abundance: few
v_gene: TRBV24-1
j_gene: TRBJ2-5
CDR3aa: CATSGGQGVEETQYF